What follows describes a single TCR beta chain. It has no known antigen specificity. Base qualities were left out, and no much larger clone turns up one base away. The CDR3 numbers 16 residues from cysteine through phenylalanine. Only the CDR3 region is kept as DNA, spanning 48 bases read in frame from base 1. V loses 5 bases at its end and J loses 4 bases; junction bases beyond the gene matches: 8. Sequences SEHNR (CDR1) and FQNEAQ (CDR2) are obtained from the germline V gene (reference sequence). The library was generated by the immunoSEQ multiplex PCR assay. For the multiplex PCR, a mixture combining 60 forward primers for TCR Vbeta segments and 13 reverse primers for TCR Jbeta segments was used. Amplification of the CDR3 region of rearranged TCR beta genes was performed with a multiplex PCR assay on genomic DNA. On the Illumina HiSeq System, the amplified TCR beta libraries were sequenced as 87-base-pair reads. As for how the authors treated the data: A later analysis counted tens of millions of unique TCR beta chains across the 700 or so repertoires, and 10 million to 11 million of these chains were shared by at least two donors. A nearest-neighbor algorithm error-corrected the raw reads and collapsed the reads into unique sequences, merging closely related sequences to remove PCR and sequencing errors. V, D and J gene segments were assigned by aligning CDR3 sequences to IMGT reference sequences. For a sequence to be retained, at least a six-nucleotide match to both a V gene segment and a J gene segment was required. A rearrangement counted as productive if the CDR3 had no stop codons and remained in frame with V and J, and every other rearrangement counted as non-productive. CDR3 was defined according to IMGT convention as the region running from the second conserved V-encoded cysteine to the conserved J-encoded phenylalanine. In an earlier analysis of 500 to 650 of the donors, sequences lacking an unambiguous match to a single V gene segment were excluded. In an earlier analysis of about 590 of the donors, a V segment was called functional when productive rearrangements were above 56.7%, and segregating when the standard deviation between donors exceeded 5%. A statistical classification framework was built for diagnosing cytomegalovirus status from the catalog of TCR beta chain sequences. In a later analysis, V and J genes were assigned by comparing TCR nucleotide sequences against IMGT/GENE-DB human TR gene sequences. In a later analysis, CDR3 sequences and most-parsimonious VDJ recombination scenarios were assigned using the TCRdist pipeline. In a later analysis, every TCR beta chain was defined by the combination of its CDR3 amino acid sequence and its V-gene family, and reads without a unique V-gene family were dropped. A later analysis removed roughly 590 highly shared, low-generation-probability nucleotide sequences to deal with suspected cross-contamination and a sequencing artifact. In a later analysis, a clonal expansion index for each public chain was calculated from normalized within-repertoire ranks of inferred template counts. In a later analysis, generation probabilities were computed with a VDJ recombination model fitted to out-of-frame rearrangements, and the resulting probabilities were checked against IGoR. In a later analysis, TCR-TCR, TCR-HLA and TCR-CMV co-occurrence was scored with hypergeometric tests, and a repertoire-size bias correction was applied to TCR pairs. In a later analysis, false discovery rates were estimated by permuting HLA or CMV assignments 20 times. In a later analysis, co-occurring TCRs were grouped using DBSCAN, and TCRdist sequence similarity was added for clustering within HLA-allele-positive subsets. Repertoires with fewer than 30,000 or more than 120,000 public chains were left out of co-occurrence clustering, as were four to six repertoires with anomalous nucleotide sharing. The immuneACCESS repertoire file appears here via TCRdb, limited to in-frame rearrangements. These files lack a portion of the clones; in checked studies, under half of the deficit traces to unresolved V genes, and the cause of the others is not known. Clone size and V and J calls were adopted from that table, with D and trimming inferred from the DNA. A total of 100,000 to 150,000 clones appear in this sample, roughly 75% of them only once. 2.5% to 3.5% of the sample belongs to the ten largest clones.

This sample is drawn from a study of cytomegalovirus exposure and HLA in healthy donors (dated by TCRdb to about 2017). Background on the whole study: In an earlier analysis of about 560 of the donors, approximately 260 Gb of sequence data and 90 million to 120 million unique TCR beta sequences from about 179 million T cells were reported. About 280 gigabases of sequencing data and about 92 million unique TCR sequences made up an early release that covered roughly 670 HLA-typed donors. Of the approximately 400 genotyped donors, about 84% fell in the genetic ancestry cluster associated with self-reported Caucasian donors. The study aimed to test whether signatures of past pathogen exposure could be identified by cataloging public T cell receptors. The study profiled the T cell repertoires of hundreds of subjects by immunosequencing and related them to cytomegalovirus serostatus. Besides the first cohort of 500 to 700 subjects, a separate validation cohort made up of about 120 different subjects was used. To predict cytomegalovirus infection status, the study brought together high-throughput TCR immunosequencing, statistical association of individual TCRs with disease status, and machine learning. To study patterns of TCR occurrence, a later analysis re-analyzed previously published TCR beta repertoires from around 670 donors and added high-resolution HLA genotyping. Rather than using new phenotypic data, the later analysis identified candidate immune exposures from TCR beta sequences and from how often those sequences occurred across donors. In an earlier analysis of 550 to 700 of the donors, high-throughput TCR beta sequencing was used to judge whether each TCR beta V gene segment behaved as functional or pseudogenic. Donor age, sex, ethnicity and CMV serostatus were collected together with the repertoire data. In a later genetic analysis, genome-wide SNP genotypes for about three fifths of the roughly 670 donors were used, and that subset was treated as a discovery cohort. Every discovery cohort repertoire had been produced on one sequencing platform. Both class I and class II loci were covered by HLA typing, at four-digit resolution. Typing coverage differed by locus: A, B, C, DRB1 and DQB1 were typed in roughly 620-640 donors, DQA1 in 522, DPA1 in around 610, and DPB1 in 400 to 480. About five DR-DQ haplotypes were treated as single units for association and clustering because of strong linkage in the cohort. Among around 400 genotyped donors of the cohort, an average of roughly 240,000 unique TCR beta nucleotide sequences were sequenced per donor, about a sixth of them non-productive. Study-wide conclusions, independent of this receptor: Because HLA typing was unavailable for some donors at each locus, only the typed subset was used in association tests. A later analysis found that HLA-associated TCR beta chains were more clonally expanded and had lower generation probabilities than equally common non-associated chains. Only TCR beta chains were sequenced in this cohort, and the absence of alpha or paired-chain data limited detectable features. A later analysis found that TCR association rates varied across HLA loci, with DRB1 alleles showing the most associated TCRs and HLA-C alleles the fewest. A later analysis associated roughly 17,000 TCR beta sequences with specific HLA alleles at a false discovery rate of 0.05. The study gave a list of more than 150 TCR beta chains associated with cytomegalovirus. A later analysis reported that several top co-occurrence clusters appeared linked to parvovirus B19, influenza, CMV and Epstein-Barr virus. According to the authors, the approach could potentially be generalized to other disease states and immunological phenotypes. In an earlier analysis of under 600 of the donors, most TCR beta V segments were observed in productive rearrangements about 87% or about 30% of the time, broadly matching IMGT annotations. The 87-base-pair reads could not distinguish some IMGT-functional V segments, including TRBV6-2 and TRBV6-3, so those segments were excluded. According to a later genetic analysis, donors in an Asian-associated ancestry cluster had fewer N-insertions in productive TCRs than the roughly 700-donor mean. V-gene and J-gene trimming of TCR beta chains was associated with a missense DCLRE1C variant in a later genetic analysis, and the association was replicated in an independent cohort. Assigning TCR associations to individual alleles was difficult when HLA alleles, especially DR and DQ, strongly co-occurred. Correlated functional status among segregating V segments might be attributable to linkage disequilibrium, but an unknown experimental factor could not be ruled out. Sequencing depth was assumed to be roughly uniform across donors in the presence/absence analyses, though that assumption may not hold. A few of the identified cytomegalovirus-associated TCR beta chains were confirmed in vitro to be specific for cytomegalovirus antigens. The only immune exposure information available for the cohort was CMV serostatus. The sequencing pipeline was judged likely to have produced a cluster of highly shared sequence variants as a technical artifact. About 17 rarely observed V segments, including chromosome 9 orphons, were excluded from the earlier analysis of approximately 600 of the donors because counts were too low. A further reported finding was that TCR beta sequences accurately predicted the HLA-A and HLA-B alleles for most subjects in the first cohort. In both the original and validation cohorts, the classifier was reported to diagnose cytomegalovirus status with high specificity and sensitivity. A later analysis found that most CMV-associated TCR beta chains appeared HLA-restricted, with HLA associations seemingly driven largely by CMV exposure. While some public TCRs were present in many individuals, most TCR sequences turned up only very rarely across donors.

The cohort comprised several hundred healthy bone marrow donors. Cohort members were all nominally healthy when sampled, although unrecorded immune exposures were likely present. The donor was CMV seronegative and belonged to the group of over 350 seronegative cohort members. A peripheral blood sample was collected from each donor, and TCR beta sequencing was performed on peripheral blood mononuclear cells. The Qiagen DNeasy Blood Extraction Kit was used to extract genomic DNA from the blood cell samples. The sequenced sample consisted of PBMCs. The clonotype comes from a woman in her forties or fifties in good health and CMV-seronegative. The rearrangement combines TRBV7-9 with TRBJ2-3, and 11 junction bases match TRBD2. The encoded CDR3 is CASSAHTSGSADTQYF. The nucleotide sequence is given as TGTGCCAGCAGCGCCCATACTAGCGGGAGCGCAGATACGCAGTATTTT.